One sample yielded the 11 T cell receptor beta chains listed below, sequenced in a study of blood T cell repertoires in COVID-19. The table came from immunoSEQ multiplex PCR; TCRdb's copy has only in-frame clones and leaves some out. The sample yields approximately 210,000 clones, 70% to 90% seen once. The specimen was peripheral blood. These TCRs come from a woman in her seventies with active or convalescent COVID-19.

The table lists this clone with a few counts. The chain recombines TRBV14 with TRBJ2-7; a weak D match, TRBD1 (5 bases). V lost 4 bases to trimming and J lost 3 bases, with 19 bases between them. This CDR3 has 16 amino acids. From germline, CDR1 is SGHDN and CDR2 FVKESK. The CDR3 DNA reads TGTGCCAGCAGCCTCTTGGCAGGGAACCCATTCTACGAGCAGTACTTC. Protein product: CASSLLAGNPFYEQYF.

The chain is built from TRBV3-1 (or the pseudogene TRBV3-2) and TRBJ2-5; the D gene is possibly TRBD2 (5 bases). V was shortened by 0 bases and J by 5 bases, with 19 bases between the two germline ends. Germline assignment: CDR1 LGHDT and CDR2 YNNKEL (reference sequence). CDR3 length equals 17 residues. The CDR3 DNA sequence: TGTGCCAGCAGCCAAGATAGGTGGCTAGCAGTGCGGGAGACCCAGTACTTC. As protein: CASSQDRWLAVRETQYF.

In DNA, the CDR3 is TGTGCCAGCAGCTTGGTTGCCGTCGACTCCCATTCGGGGGCCAACGTCCTGACTTTC. Protein sequence: CASSLVAVDSHSGANVLTF. The J gene is TRBJ2-6, the V gene TRBV5-6, with D unresolved. Looked up from germline, CDR1 is SGHDT and CDR2 is YYEEEE. The CDR3 length is 19 residues. V was shortened by 0 bases and J by 4 bases, with 20 bases between the two germline ends.

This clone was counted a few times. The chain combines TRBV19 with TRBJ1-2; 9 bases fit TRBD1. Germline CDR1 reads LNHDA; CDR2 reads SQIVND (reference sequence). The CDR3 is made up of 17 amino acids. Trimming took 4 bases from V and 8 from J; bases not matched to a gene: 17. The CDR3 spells CASSTSEGVQGARGYTF. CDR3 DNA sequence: TGTGCCAGTAGTACCTCGGAGGGGGTACAGGGGGCGAGGGGCTACACCTTC.

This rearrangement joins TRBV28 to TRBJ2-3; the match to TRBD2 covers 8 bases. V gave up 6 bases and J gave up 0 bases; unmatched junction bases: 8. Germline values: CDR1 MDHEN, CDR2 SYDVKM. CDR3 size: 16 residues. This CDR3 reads CASSRTAGGSTDTQYF. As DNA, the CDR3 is TGTGCCAGCAGCCGTACTGCGGGAGGAAGCACAGATACGCAGTATTTT.

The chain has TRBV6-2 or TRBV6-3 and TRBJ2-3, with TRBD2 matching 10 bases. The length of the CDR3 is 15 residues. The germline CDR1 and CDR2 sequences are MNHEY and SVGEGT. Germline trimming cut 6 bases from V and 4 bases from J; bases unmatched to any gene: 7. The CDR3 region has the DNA TGTGCCAGCAGCCGAGCGGGGGGGCCACCAGATACGCAGTATTTT. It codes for CASSRAGGPPDTQYF.

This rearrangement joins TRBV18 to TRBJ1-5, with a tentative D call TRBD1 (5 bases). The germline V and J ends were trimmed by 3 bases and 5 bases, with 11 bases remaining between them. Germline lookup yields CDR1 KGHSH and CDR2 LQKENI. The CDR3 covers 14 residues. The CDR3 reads CASSPMPRDQPQHF. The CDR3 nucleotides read TGTGCCAGCTCACCGATGCCCAGGGATCAGCCCCAGCATTTT.

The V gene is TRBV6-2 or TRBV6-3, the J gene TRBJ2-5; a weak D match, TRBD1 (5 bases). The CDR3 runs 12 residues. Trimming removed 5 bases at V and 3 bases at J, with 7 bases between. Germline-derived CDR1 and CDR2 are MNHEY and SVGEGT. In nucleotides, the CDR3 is TGTGCCAGCAGTCCCAGGGAAGAGACCCAGTACTTC. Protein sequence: CASSPREETQYF.

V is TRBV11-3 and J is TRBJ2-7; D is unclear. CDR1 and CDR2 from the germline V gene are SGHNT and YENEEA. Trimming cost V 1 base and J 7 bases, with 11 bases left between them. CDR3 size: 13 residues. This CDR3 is CASSLGPQREQYF. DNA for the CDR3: TGTGCCAGCAGCTTAGGTCCCCAGCGTGAGCAGTACTTC.

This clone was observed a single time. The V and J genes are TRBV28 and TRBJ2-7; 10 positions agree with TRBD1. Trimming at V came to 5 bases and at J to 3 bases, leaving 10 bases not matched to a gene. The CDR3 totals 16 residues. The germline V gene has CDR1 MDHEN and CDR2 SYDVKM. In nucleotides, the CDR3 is TGTGCCAGCAGTCCGGGGGGACAGGGGAAAGGCTACGAGCAGTACTTC. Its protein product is CASSPGGQGKGYEQYF. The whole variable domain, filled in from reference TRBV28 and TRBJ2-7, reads DVKVTQSSRYLVKRTGEKVFLECVQDMDHENMFWYRQDPGLGLRLIYFSYDVKMKEKGDIPEGYSVSREKKERFSLILESASTNQTSMYLCASSPGGQGKGYEQYFGPGTRLTVT.

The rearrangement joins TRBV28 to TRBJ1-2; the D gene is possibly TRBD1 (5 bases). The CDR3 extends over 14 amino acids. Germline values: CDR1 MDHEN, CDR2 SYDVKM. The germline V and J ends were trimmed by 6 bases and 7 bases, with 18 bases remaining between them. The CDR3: CASSSGGVSTGYTF. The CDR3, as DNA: TGTGCCAGCAGCTCGGGAGGGGTATCTACTGGCTACACCTTC.